This TCR beta chain was sequenced during a study of T cell responses to AZD1222 COVID-19 vaccine. This clone came up a few times. The CDR3 covers 11 residues. V was pared by 6 bases and J by 3 bases, with 5 bases between. Clones were read by immunoSEQ multiplex PCR, and TCRdb kept only the in-frame ones, dropping some. The sample has more than 90,000 clones; 65% to 85% are singletons. This sequence joins TRBV23-1 and TRBJ1-1; D remains unclear. TRBV23-1 is sorted into the ORF group, with uncertain function. This clonotype originated in an adult who received the AZD1222 COVID-19 vaccine. The sequencing here drew on peripheral blood, taken 28 days after the second AZD1222 dose. The CDR3 sequence is CASRSHTEAFF. The DNA of the CDR3 is TGCGCCAGCAGAAGCCACACTGAAGCTTTCTTT.